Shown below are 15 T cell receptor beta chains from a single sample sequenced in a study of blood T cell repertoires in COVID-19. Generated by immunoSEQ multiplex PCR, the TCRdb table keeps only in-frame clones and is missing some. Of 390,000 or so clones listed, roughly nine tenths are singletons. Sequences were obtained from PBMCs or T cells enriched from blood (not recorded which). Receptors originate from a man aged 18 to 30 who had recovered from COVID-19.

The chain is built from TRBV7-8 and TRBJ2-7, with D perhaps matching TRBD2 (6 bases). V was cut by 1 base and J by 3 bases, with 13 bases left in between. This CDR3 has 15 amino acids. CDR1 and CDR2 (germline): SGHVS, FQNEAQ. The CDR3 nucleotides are TGTGCCAGCAGCTTAGAGGCGGCCGGGAGCTACGAGCAGTACTTC. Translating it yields CASSLEAAGSYEQYF.

The CDR3 loop reads CASSKGTGGTGELFF. CDR3 in DNA: TGTGCCAGCAGCAAAGGGACAGGGGGAACCGGGGAGCTGTTTTTT. The V gene is TRBV6-2 or TRBV6-3, the J gene TRBJ2-2; TRBD1 agrees at 11 bases. Germline assignment: CDR1 MNHEY and CDR2 SVGEGT. CDR3 length: 15 amino acids. Unmatched junction bases numbered 5, after V lost 6 bases and J lost 5 bases.

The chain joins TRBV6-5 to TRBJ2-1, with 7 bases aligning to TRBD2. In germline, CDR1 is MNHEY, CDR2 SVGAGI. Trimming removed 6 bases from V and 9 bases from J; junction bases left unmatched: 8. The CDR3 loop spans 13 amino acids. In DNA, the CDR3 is TGTGCCAGCAGGACACCCGGGGGGATTGAGCAGTTCTTC. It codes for CASRTPGGIEQFF.

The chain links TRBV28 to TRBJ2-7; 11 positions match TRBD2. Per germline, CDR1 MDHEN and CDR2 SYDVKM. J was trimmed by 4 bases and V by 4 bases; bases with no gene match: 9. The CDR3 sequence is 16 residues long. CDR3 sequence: CASSSSLAGVRYEQYF. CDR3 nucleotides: TGTGCCAGCAGTTCCTCACTAGCGGGAGTTCGTTACGAGCAGTACTTC.

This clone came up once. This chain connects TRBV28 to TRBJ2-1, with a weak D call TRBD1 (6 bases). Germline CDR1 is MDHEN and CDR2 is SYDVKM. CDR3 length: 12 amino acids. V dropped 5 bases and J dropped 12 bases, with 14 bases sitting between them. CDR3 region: CASSPGTLGQFF. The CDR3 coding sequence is TGTGCCAGCAGTCCAGGGACATTAGGGCAGTTCTTC.

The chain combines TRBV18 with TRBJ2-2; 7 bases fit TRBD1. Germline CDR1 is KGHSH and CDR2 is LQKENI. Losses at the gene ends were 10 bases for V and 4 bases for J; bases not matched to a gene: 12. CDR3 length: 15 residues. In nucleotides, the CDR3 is TGTGCCACCCGGCTAGACAGGGCGAGCACCGGGGAGCTGTTTTTT. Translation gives CATRLDRASTGELFF.

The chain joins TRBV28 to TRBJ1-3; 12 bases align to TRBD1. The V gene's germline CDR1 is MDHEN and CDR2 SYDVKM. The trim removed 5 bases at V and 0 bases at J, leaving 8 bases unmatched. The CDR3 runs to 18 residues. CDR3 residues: CASSPPGQGALSGNTIYF. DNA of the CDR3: TGTGCCAGCAGTCCCCCGGGACAGGGGGCGCTCTCTGGAAACACCATATATTTT.

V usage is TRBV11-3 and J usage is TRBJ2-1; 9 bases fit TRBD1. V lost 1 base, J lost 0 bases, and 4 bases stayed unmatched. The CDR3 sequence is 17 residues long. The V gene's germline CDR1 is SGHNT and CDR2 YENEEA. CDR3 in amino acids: CASSLGGQGGSYNEQFF. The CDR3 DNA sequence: TGTGCCAGCAGCTTAGGGGGACAGGGCGGCTCCTACAATGAGCAGTTCTTC.

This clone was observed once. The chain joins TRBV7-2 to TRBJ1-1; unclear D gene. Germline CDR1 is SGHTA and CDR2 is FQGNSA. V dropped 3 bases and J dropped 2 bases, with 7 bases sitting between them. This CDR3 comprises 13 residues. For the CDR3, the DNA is TGTGCCAGCAGCTTCGCGGGAAACACTGAAGCTTTCTTT. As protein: CASSFAGNTEAFF.

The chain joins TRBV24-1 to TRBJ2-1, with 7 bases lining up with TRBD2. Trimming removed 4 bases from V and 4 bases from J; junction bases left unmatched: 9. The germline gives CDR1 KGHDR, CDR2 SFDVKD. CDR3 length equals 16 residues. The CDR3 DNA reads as TGTGCCACCAGTGAAGCGGGACGGCGGGGATACAATGAGCAGTTCTTC. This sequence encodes CATSEAGRRGYNEQFF.

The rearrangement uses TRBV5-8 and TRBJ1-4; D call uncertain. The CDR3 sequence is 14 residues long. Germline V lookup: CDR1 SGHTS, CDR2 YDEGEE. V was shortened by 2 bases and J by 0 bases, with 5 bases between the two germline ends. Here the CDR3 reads CASSLFTTNEKLFF. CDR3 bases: TGTGCCAGCAGCTTATTCACAACTAATGAAAAACTGTTTTTT.

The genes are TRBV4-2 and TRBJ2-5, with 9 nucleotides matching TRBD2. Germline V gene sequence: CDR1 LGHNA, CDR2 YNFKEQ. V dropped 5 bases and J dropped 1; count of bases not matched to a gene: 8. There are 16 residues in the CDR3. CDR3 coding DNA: TGTGCCAGCAGCTCGGGCGGCGGGGGGGGCCAAGAGACCCAGTACTTC. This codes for CASSSGGGGGQETQYF.

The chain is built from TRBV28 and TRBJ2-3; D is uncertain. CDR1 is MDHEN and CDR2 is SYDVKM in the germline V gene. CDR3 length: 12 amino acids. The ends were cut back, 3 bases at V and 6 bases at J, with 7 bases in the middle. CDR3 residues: CASSFGVDTQYF. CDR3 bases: TGTGCCAGCAGTTTTGGAGTCGATACGCAGTATTTT.

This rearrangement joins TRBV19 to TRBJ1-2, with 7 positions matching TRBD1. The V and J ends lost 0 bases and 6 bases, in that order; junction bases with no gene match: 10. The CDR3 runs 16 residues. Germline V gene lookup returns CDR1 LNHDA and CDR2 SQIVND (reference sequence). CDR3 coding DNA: TGTGCCAGTAGTATAGATCATAACAGGGGAACTCATGGCTACACCTTC. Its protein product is CASSIDHNRGTHGYTF.

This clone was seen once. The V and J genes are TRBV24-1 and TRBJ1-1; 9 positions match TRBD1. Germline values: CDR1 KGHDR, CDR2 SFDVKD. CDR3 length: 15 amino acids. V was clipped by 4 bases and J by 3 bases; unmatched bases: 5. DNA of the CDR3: TGTGCCACCAGTGAGGGGACAGGGTTTGACACTGAAGCTTTCTTT. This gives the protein CATSEGTGFDTEAFF.